The 6 T cell receptor beta chains listed next were all sequenced from one sample in a study of shared clonotypes between healthy human individuals. Naivety among CD8 cells was defined by CD45RO negativity and positive CCR7 selection, thereby excluding terminally differentiated effector memory CD45RA+ cells. Clones were sequenced by immunoSEQ multiplex PCR, and TCRdb holds only the in-frame ones, with some missing. This repertoire shows around 2,000,000 clones, roughly 91% found once; its top ten account for 1.5% to 2%. The sample comprised naive CD8+ T cells from PBMCs. These receptors came from a man aged 18-30 years in good health. Some clones in this sample may be carry-over from other donors' samples.

The rearrangement links TRBV6-1 to TRBJ2-7, with D possibly TRBD1 on 5 matching bases. This CDR3 spans 14 amino acids. The V and J ends lost 2 bases and 2 bases respectively, with 10 bases between them. Germline V gene data show CDR1 as MNHNS and CDR2 as SASEGT. The CDR3 DNA is TGTGCCAGCAGTGAAAAAGGGGCTGCCTACGAGCAGTACTTC. It translates to CASSEKGAAYEQYF.

The chain recombines TRBV28 with TRBJ2-5; TRBD2 agrees at 7 bases. The CDR3 has 16 amino acids. V shed 3 bases, J shed 5 bases, and the junction held 12 bases outside the gene matches. The germline CDR1 and CDR2 sequences are MDHEN and SYDVKM. CDR3 region: CASSLSHPREGETQYF. The CDR3 DNA follows: TGTGCCAGCAGTTTGTCCCACCCCAGGGAGGGGGAGACCCAGTACTTC.

The gene calls are TRBV5-8 and TRBJ2-1; D is perhaps TRBD2 (5 bases). Trimming removed 3 bases at V and 0 bases at J, with 10 bases between. Germline V CDR1 and CDR2: SGHTS, YDEGEE. The CDR3 spans 15 residues. The DNA of the CDR3 is TGTGCCAGCAGCTCCTACGGAGGCTCCTACAATGAGCAGTTCTTC. The encoded protein is CASSSYGGSYNEQFF. Full variable domain (outside the CDR3, taken from reference TRBV5-8 and TRBJ2-1): EAGVTQSPTHLIKTRGQQATLRCSPISGHTSVYWYQQALGLGLQFLLWYDEGEERNRGNFPPRFSGRQFPNYSSELNVNALELEDSALYLCASSSYGGSYNEQFFGPGTRLTVL.

V is TRBV27 and J is TRBJ2-7; 7 nucleotides align to TRBD1. J lost 2 bases, V lost 2 bases, and 6 bases had no gene match. The CDR3 length is 15 residues. The V gene's germline CDR1 is MNHEY and CDR2 SMNVEV (reference sequence). CDR3 DNA sequence: TGTGCCAGCAGTTTAACCCCGGGACAGACCTACGAGCAGTACTTC. It is translated as CASSLTPGQTYEQYF.

Only one count was recorded for this clone. The chain recombines TRBV9 with TRBJ2-7; D not resolved. Germline lookup yields CDR1 SGDLS and CDR2 YYNGEE. V lost 0 bases, J lost 4 bases, and 14 bases lay in between. The CDR3 is 15 amino acids. In DNA form, the CDR3 reads TGTGCCAGCAGCGTAGGATCCAGCCAACTTTACGAGCAGTACTTC. Its translation is CASSVGSSQLYEQYF.

The V and J genes are TRBV7-9 and TRBJ2-7; 11 bases map to TRBD2. Germline CDR1 reads SEHNR; CDR2 reads FQNEAQ (reference sequence). The junction had 4 bases not matched to a gene; V was cut back by 0 bases and J by 0 bases. The CDR3 spans 17 residues. This chain's CDR3 is CASSLAMGTSGSYEQYF. The DNA for the CDR3 is TGTGCCAGCAGCTTAGCAATGGGGACTAGCGGCTCCTACGAGCAGTACTTC.